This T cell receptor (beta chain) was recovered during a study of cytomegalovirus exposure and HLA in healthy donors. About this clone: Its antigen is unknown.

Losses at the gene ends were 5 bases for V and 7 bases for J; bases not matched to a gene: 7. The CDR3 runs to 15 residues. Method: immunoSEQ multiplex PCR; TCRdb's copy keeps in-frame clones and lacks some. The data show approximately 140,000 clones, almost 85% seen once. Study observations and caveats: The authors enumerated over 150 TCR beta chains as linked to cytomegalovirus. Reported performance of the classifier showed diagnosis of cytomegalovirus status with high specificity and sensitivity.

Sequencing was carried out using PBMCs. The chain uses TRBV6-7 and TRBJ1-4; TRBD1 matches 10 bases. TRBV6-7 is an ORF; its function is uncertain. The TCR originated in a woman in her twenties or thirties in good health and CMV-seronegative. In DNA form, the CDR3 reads TGTGCCAGCAGTACCGACAGGGGGCGGGGTGAAAAACTGTTTTTT. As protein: CASSTDRGRGEKLFF.